These 12 T cell receptor beta chains share one sample of origin, sequenced in a study of blood T cell repertoires in COVID-19. Sequencing used immunoSEQ multiplex PCR; TCRdb keeps in-frame clones, though not all of them. The sample lists around 210,000 clones, around 84% occurring once. The sequenced material came from peripheral blood. The receptor source for this set is a human donor in a cohort sampled during active COVID-19.

The V gene is TRBV13, the J gene TRBJ2-1; TRBD2 might be the D (6 bases). V was cut by 7 bases and J by 0 bases, with 16 bases left in between. Germline V gene lookup returns CDR1 PRHDT and CDR2 FYEKMQ (reference sequence). The CDR3 is made up of 16 amino acids. Here the CDR3 DNA reads TGTGCCAGCACCACAGTAGGAGGGCCCTCCTACAATGAGCAGTTCTTC. Amino acid sequence: CASTTVGGPSYNEQFF.

The chain recombines TRBV7-2 with TRBJ2-3; TRBD2 might be the D (7 bases). Germline V lookup: CDR1 SGHTA, CDR2 FQGNSA. CDR3 size: 17 residues. The V and J ends lost 7 bases and 0 bases respectively, with 20 bases between them. The CDR3 DNA reads as TGTGCCAGCACCTCCCCACTGGGGGGGCCTAGCACAGATACGCAGTATTTT. It specifies CASTSPLGGPSTDTQYF.

This CDR3 reads CASSLRLDSEAFF. The CDR3 DNA sequence: TGCGCCAGCAGCTTGCGACTAGACAGTGAAGCTTTCTTT. This chain uses TRBV5-1 with TRBJ1-1; maybe TRBD1 (5 bases). This CDR3 has 13 amino acids. Germline V lookup: CDR1 SGHRS, CDR2 YFSETQ. The V gene lost 1 base and the J gene lost 7 bases, with 11 bases spanning the gap.

V gene TRBV4-2 combines with J gene TRBJ2-7; D is perhaps TRBD2 (7 bases). The CDR3 has 14 residues. From germline, CDR1 is LGHNA and CDR2 YNFKEQ. Trimming cost V 0 bases and J 2 bases, with 8 bases left between them. This CDR3 reads CASSQEGGAYEQYF. The CDR3 DNA follows: TGTGCCAGCAGCCAAGAAGGGGGGGCCTACGAGCAGTACTTC.

The rearrangement links TRBV2 to TRBJ1-2; possibly TRBD1 for D (6 bases). CDR1 and CDR2 (germline): SNHLY, FYNNEI. V lost 7 bases to trimming and J lost 4 bases, with 16 bases between them. There are 14 residues in the CDR3. CDR3 in amino acids: CASIRGGSGYGYTF. Written as DNA, the CDR3 is TGTGCCAGCATCCGGGGGGGCAGTGGCTATGGCTACACCTTC.

The chain links TRBV2 to TRBJ2-1; the match to TRBD2 covers 8 bases. With V trimmed by 4 bases and J by 7 bases, 9 bases remained unmatched. From germline, CDR1 is SNHLY and CDR2 FYNNEI. The CDR3 is 15 amino acids. CDR3 nucleotides: TGTGCCAGCAGTGTCGAGACTAGCGTGGTAAATGAGCAGTTCTTC. Its translation is CASSVETSVVNEQFF.

This clone was seen ten or more times. The chain links TRBV3-1 (or the pseudogene TRBV3-2) to TRBJ2-7; no clear D gene. Trimming shortened V by 1 base and J by 0 bases, and 16 bases separated the two germline ends. This CDR3 has 17 residues. Germline-derived CDR1 and CDR2 are LGHDT and YNNKEL (reference sequence). CDR3 residues: CASSQVGYREASYEQYF. The CDR3 region has the DNA TGTGCCAGCAGCCAAGTCGGCTACCGCGAGGCCTCCTACGAGCAGTACTTC.

The gene calls are TRBV6-1 and TRBJ1-4, with D unclear. Germline CDR1 MNHNS, CDR2 SASEGT. The CDR3 is made up of 15 amino acids. V lost 3 bases and J 5 bases, leaving 13 bases between the germline ends. CDR3 in DNA: TGTGCCAGCAGTGAGAATTCGGGGAGGAATGAAAAACTGTTTTTT. Its protein is CASSENSGRNEKLFF.

This clone was seen more than once but under ten times. The V and J genes are TRBV15 and TRBJ1-2; TRBD1 might be the D (6 bases). Germline lookup yields CDR1 LNHNV and CDR2 YYDKDF (reference sequence). The ends were cut back, 1 base at V and 1 base at J, with 16 bases in the middle. The CDR3 length is 17 residues. The chain's CDR3 is CATSRGPGQIINYGYTF. In nucleotides, the CDR3 is TGTGCCACCAGCAGAGGCCCCGGACAGATTATTAACTATGGCTACACCTTC.

This chain connects TRBV12-3 or TRBV12-4 to TRBJ2-1; unclear D gene. The CDR3 is made up of 12 amino acids. V was shortened by 6 bases and J by 5 bases, with 8 bases between the two germline ends. CDR3 sequence (DNA): TGTGCCAGCAGACCTCGGGACAATGAGCAGTTCTTC. It yields the protein CASRPRDNEQFF.

The V gene is TRBV19, the J gene TRBJ2-7, with TRBD1 identical over 8 bases. With V trimmed by 5 bases and J by 5 bases, 14 bases remained unmatched. The CDR3 has 16 amino acids. CDR1 and CDR2 (germline): LNHDA, SQIVND (reference sequence). The CDR3: CASSPKTGRGLDEQYF. The CDR3 DNA reads TGTGCCAGTAGTCCCAAAACAGGCAGGGGGCTGGACGAGCAGTACTTC. Full variable domain (outside the CDR3, taken from reference TRBV19 and TRBJ2-7): DGGITQSPKYLFRKEGQNVTLSCEQNLNHDAMYWYRQDPGQGLRLIYYSQIVNDFQKGDIAEGYSVSREKKESFPLTVTSAQKNPTAFYLCASSPKTGRGLDEQYFGPGTRLTVT.

This clone was seen a few times. The chain joins TRBV27 to TRBJ2-7, with 9 nucleotides matching TRBD1. The CDR3 has 15 residues. Germline V gene lookup returns CDR1 MNHEY and CDR2 SMNVEV (reference sequence). J lost 2 bases, V lost 7 bases, and 9 bases had no gene match. The DNA of the CDR3 is TGTGCCAGCACCCTGGACAGGGGAGGCCCCTACGAGCAGTACTTC. This encodes CASTLDRGGPYEQYF.